These T cell receptor beta chains were read from a single sample in a study of blood T cell repertoires in COVID-19. Using immunoSEQ multiplex PCR, the repertoire was profiled, and TCRdb retains in-frame clones only, with some absent. The table includes 140,000 or so clones, roughly three quarters detected once. Sequencing input: peripheral blood. These receptor sequences come from a woman aged 55-70 years with acute or convalescent COVID-19. The CDR3 runs from the conserved cysteine through the conserved F or W. A D gene is named only where the DNA matches it firmly. Rows may omit the clone size; those that give it use once, few, many or a size class.

v_call	j_call	clone_size	d_call	cdr3_aa	cdr3_nt
TRBV19	TRBJ1-5	.	TRBD1	CASQPTGTSQPQHF	TGTGCCAGCCAACCGACAGGGACGAGTCAGCCCCAGCATTTT
TRBV6-6	TRBJ2-7	.	.	CASSPNNYEQYF	TGTGCCAGCAGCCCAAACAACTACGAGCAGTACTTC
TRBV11-2	TRBJ2-2	.	.	CASSPARDPPGELFF	TGTGCCAGCAGCCCCGCCCGGGATCCCCCCGGGGAGCTGTTTTTT
TRBV2	TRBJ1-1	.	TRBD1	CASSSLGQGGMNTEAFF	TGTGCCAGCAGCTCCCTGGGACAGGGGGGAATGAACACTGAAGCTTTCTTT
TRBV4-2	TRBJ2-7	.	TRBD2	CASSPYGGSYEQYF	TGTGCCAGCAGCCCCTATGGCGGGAGCTACGAGCAGTACTTC
TRBV5-4	TRBJ2-7	.	.	CASSQETQYEQYF	TGTGCCAGCAGCCAAGAGACTCAATACGAGCAGTACTTC
TRBV6-5	TRBJ2-3	.	TRBD2	CASGLAGGDTQYF	TGTGCCAGCGGACTAGCGGGAGGAGATACGCAGTATTTT
TRBV7-2	TRBJ1-6	.	TRBD1	CASRRGTGEKYNSPLHF	TGTGCCAGCAGACGGGGGACAGGAGAAAAATATAATTCACCCCTCCACTTT
TRBV5-1	TRBJ1-3	.	TRBD1	CASSLAPTGNSGNTIYF	TGCGCCAGCAGCTTGGCCCCGACAGGGAACTCTGGAAACACCATATATTTT
TRBV28	TRBJ2-7	.	.	CASSSPDSTYEQYF	TGTGCCAGCAGTTCCCCCGACAGCACGTACGAGCAGTACTTC
TRBV29-1	TRBJ1-2	.	.	CSVGTPYGYTF	TGCAGCGTTGGAACTCCTTATGGCTACACCTTC
TRBV11-2	TRBJ2-2	.	.	CASSLVRAGRTGELFF	TGTGCCAGCAGCTTAGTAAGGGCAGGGCGGACCGGGGAGCTGTTTTTT
TRBV4-2	TRBJ2-1	.	TRBD2	CASSQEGTSGRAIEQFF	TGTGCCAGCAGCCAAGAGGGGACTAGCGGGAGGGCCATAGAGCAGTTCTTC
TRBV29-1	TRBJ2-2	.	.	CSVGAANTGELFF	TGCAGCGTTGGGGCAGCGAACACCGGGGAGCTGTTTTTT
TRBV10-2	TRBJ1-6	.	.	CASSEQGLSTLHF	TGCGCCAGCAGTGAACAGGGTTTGAGCACCCTCCACTTT
TRBV7-8	TRBJ2-1	.	TRBD2	CASSLAGRARSEQFF	TGTGCCAGCAGCTTAGCCGGGAGGGCAAGATCTGAGCAGTTCTTC
TRBV5-1	TRBJ1-1	.	.	CASSLIAGANTEAFF	TGCGCCAGCAGCTTAATCGCAGGGGCGAACACTGAAGCTTTCTTT
TRBV28	TRBJ1-2	.	TRBD1	CASSLAGGLNYGYTF	TGTGCCAGCAGTTTGGCAGGGGGCCTTAACTATGGCTACACCTTC
TRBV28	TRBJ1-4	.	.	CASATINTNEKLFF	TGTGCCAGTGCCACTATTAACACTAATGAAAAACTGTTTTTT
TRBV10-3	TRBJ1-5	.	TRBD1	CAISEATGQQPQHF	TGTGCCATCAGTGAGGCGACAGGGCAGCAGCCCCAGCATTTT
TRBV6-5	TRBJ1-2	once	TRBD1	CASSYLGQGYGYTF	TGTGCCAGCAGTTACCTGGGACAGGGCTATGGCTACACCTTC
TRBV5-1	TRBJ2-7	once	.	CASSLAILGDEQYF	TGCGCCAGCAGCTTGGCCATCCTCGGAGACGAGCAGTACTTC
TRBV4-1	TRBJ2-7	.	.	CASSQELAGTYEQYF	TGCGCCAGCAGCCAAGAGTTGGCGGGCACCTACGAGCAGTACTTC
TRBV3-1/TRBV3-2	TRBJ2-1	.	TRBD2	CASSPRAGVRDNEQFF	TGTGCCAGCAGCCCAAGGGCGGGAGTAAGGGACAATGAGCAGTTCTTC
TRBV28	TRBJ2-7	few	.	CASNSKYEQYF	TGTGCCAGCAACAGTAAATACGAGCAGTACTTC
TRBV19	TRBJ1-3	.	.	CAISSGSGNTIYF	TGTGCCATCTCATCGGGGAGTGGAAACACCATATATTTT
TRBV5-6	TRBJ1-1	.	TRBD1	CASSLDRGDTEAFF	TGTGCCAGCAGCTTAGACAGGGGCGACACTGAAGCTTTCTTT
TRBV11-3	TRBJ2-3	.	.	CASSLRDHPYTQYF	TGTGCCAGCAGTCTCCGGGATCACCCCTATACGCAGTATTTT
TRBV27	TRBJ2-1	.	TRBD2	CAVHPAGTSGYNEQFF	TGTGCCGTACACCCTGCCGGGACTAGCGGCTACAATGAGCAGTTCTTC
TRBV6-4	TRBJ2-7	few	TRBD2	CASSDQRRLSRAGRSYEQYF	TGTGCCAGCAGTGATCAACGTCGGCTATCTAGAGCGGGACGCTCCTACGAGCAGTACTTC
TRBV7-9	TRBJ2-7	once	TRBD1	CASSRQGATEQYF	TGTGCCAGCAGCAGACAGGGGGCGACCGAGCAGTACTTC
TRBV7-9	TRBJ2-1	.	TRBD1	CASSLGQGIYNEQFF	TGTGCCAGCAGCCTCGGACAGGGGATTTACAATGAGCAGTTCTTC
TRBV29-1	TRBJ1-1	.	.	CSGTQGRVNTEAFF	TGCAGCGGCACACAGGGTAGGGTGAACACTGAAGCTTTCTTT
TRBV15	TRBJ1-3	.	.	CATSRDGGTAGDTIYF	TGTGCCACCAGCAGAGATGGAGGGACCGCCGGGGACACCATATATTTT
TRBV5-1	TRBJ2-1	few	TRBD2	CASSSGLAGLNEQFF	TGCGCCAGCAGCTCGGGACTAGCGGGACTCAATGAGCAGTTCTTC
TRBV6-6	TRBJ1-5	.	TRBD1	CASSPPDRGLNQPQHF	TGTGCCAGCAGCCCCCCGGACAGGGGCCTTAATCAGCCCCAGCATTTT
TRBV2	TRBJ2-1	.	.	CASSEDRAAYNEQFF	TGTGCCAGCAGTGAAGACAGGGCGGCCTACAATGAGCAGTTCTTC
TRBV2	TRBJ2-7	.	TRBD1	CASTIRDRSYEQYF	TGTGCCAGTACAATCCGGGACAGGTCCTACGAGCAGTACTTC
TRBV3-1/TRBV3-2	TRBJ2-7	.	TRBD2	CASSQVSGSFNEQYF	TGTGCCAGCAGCCAAGTTAGCGGGAGTTTCAACGAGCAGTACTTC
TRBV27	TRBJ1-1	.	.	CASSPRGLTEAFF	TGTGCCAGCTCTCCAAGGGGTTTGACTGAAGCTTTCTTT
TRBV18	TRBJ1-2	.	.	CASSPLGEGGYTF	TGTGCCAGCTCACCCCTAGGTGAGGGTGGCTACACCTTC
TRBV5-1	TRBJ1-1	.	.	CASSLAGGYTEAFF	TGCGCCAGCAGCTTGGCAGGTGGGTACACTGAAGCTTTCTTT